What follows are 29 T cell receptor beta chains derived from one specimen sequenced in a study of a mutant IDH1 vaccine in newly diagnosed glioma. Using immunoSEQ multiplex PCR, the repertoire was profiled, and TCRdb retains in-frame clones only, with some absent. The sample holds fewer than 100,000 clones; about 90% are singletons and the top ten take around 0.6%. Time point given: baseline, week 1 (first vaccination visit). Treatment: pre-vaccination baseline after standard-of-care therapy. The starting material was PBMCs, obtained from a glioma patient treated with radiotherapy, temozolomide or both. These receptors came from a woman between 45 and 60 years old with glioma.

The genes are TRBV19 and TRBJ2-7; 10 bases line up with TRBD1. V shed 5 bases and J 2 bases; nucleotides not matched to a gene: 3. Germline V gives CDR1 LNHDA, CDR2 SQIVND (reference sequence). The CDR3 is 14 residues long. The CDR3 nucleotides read TGTGCCAGTAGTCCCGGGACAGGGGCCTACGAGCAGTACTTC. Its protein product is CASSPGTGAYEQYF.

The chain's CDR3 is CASSPGEGKIGGYTF. The CDR3 coding sequence is TGTGCCAGCAGCCCGGGAGAAGGGAAAATCGGCGGCTACACCTTC. This chain connects TRBV7-2 to TRBJ1-2; D not resolved. V was pared by 5 bases and J by 8 bases, with 21 bases between. CDR1 is SGHTA and CDR2 is FQGNSA in the germline V gene. CDR3 length: 15 residues.

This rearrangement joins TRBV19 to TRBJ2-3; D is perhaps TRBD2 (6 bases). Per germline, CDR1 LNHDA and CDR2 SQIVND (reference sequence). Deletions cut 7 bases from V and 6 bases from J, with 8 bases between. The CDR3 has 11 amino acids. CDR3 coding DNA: TGTGCCAGTACCCGGGGGGATACGCAGTATTTT. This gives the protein CASTRGDTQYF.

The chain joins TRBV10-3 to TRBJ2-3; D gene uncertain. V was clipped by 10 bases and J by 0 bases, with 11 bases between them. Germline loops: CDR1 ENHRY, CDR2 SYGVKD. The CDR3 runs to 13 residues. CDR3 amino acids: CANGPGSTDTQYF. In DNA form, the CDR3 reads TGTGCCAACGGACCGGGCAGCACAGATACGCAGTATTTT.

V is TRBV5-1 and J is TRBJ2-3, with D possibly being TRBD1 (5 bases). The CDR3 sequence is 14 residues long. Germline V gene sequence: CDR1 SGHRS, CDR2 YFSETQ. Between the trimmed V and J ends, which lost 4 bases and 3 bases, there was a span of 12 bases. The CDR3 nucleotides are TGCGCCAGCAGCCCGGAGACAGAAACAGATACGCAGTATTTT. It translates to CASSPETETDTQYF.

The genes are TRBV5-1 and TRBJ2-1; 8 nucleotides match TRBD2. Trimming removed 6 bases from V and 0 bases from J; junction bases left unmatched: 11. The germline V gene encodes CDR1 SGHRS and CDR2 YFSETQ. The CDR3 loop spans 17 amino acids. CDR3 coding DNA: TGCGCCAGCACGCGAGTTCAGGGACTAGGCTCCTACAATGAGCAGTTCTTC. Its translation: CASTRVQGLGSYNEQFF.

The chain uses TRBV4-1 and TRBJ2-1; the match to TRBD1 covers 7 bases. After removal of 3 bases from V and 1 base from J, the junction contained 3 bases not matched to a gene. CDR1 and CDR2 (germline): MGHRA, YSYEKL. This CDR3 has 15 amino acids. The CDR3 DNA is TGCGCCAGCAGCCAGACAGGGTTATCCTACAATGAGCAGTTCTTC. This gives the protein CASSQTGLSYNEQFF.

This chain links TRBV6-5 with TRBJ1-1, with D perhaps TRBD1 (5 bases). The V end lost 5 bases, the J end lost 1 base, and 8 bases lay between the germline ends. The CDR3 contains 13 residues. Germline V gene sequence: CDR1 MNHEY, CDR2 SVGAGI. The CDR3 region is CASSDRANTEAFF. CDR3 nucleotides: TGTGCCAGCAGTGACAGAGCGAACACTGAAGCTTTCTTT.

CDR3 residues: CASSESQGANYGYTF. The CDR3 region has the DNA TGTGCCAGCAGTGAAAGTCAGGGGGCTAACTATGGCTACACCTTC. The rearrangement links TRBV6-1 to TRBJ1-2, with 7 positions matching TRBD1. The CDR3 runs 15 residues. Germline trimming cut 2 bases from V and 0 bases from J; bases unmatched to any gene: 3. In germline, CDR1 is MNHNS, CDR2 SASEGT.

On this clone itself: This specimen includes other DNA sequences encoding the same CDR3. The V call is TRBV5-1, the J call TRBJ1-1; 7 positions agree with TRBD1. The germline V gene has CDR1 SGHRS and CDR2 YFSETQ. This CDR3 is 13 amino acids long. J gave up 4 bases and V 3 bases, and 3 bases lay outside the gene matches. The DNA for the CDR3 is TGCGCCAGCAGCTCTACAGGGGTCACTGAAGCTTTCTTT. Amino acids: CASSSTGVTEAFF.

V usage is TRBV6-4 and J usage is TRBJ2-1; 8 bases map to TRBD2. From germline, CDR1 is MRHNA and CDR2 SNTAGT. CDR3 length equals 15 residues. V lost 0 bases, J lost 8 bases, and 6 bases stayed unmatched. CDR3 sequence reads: CASSDSLAVGHEQFF. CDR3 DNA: TGTGCCAGCAGTGACTCACTAGCGGTGGGGCATGAGCAGTTCTTC.

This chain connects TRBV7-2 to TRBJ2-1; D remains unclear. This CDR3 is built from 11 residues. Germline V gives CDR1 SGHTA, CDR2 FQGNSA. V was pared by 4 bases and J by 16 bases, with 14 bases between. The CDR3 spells CASSSGLLIFF. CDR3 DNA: TGTGCCAGCAGCTCCGGTCTCCTCATTTTCTTC.

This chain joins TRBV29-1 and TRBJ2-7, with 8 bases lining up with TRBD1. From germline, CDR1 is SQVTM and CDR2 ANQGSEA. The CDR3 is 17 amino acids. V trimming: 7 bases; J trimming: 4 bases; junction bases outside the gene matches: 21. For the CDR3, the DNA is TGCAGCGGCGCCGGGACAGGCGGCTTGGGGGTTGGGTACGAGCAGTACTTC. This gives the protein CSGAGTGGLGVGYEQYF.

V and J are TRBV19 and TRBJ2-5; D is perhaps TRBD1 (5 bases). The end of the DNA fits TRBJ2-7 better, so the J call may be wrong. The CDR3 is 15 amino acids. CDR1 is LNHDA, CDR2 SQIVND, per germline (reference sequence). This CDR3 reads CASSILPRGSYEQYF. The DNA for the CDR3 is TGTGCCAGTAGTATCCTCCCAAGGGGTAGCTACGAGCAGTACTTC.

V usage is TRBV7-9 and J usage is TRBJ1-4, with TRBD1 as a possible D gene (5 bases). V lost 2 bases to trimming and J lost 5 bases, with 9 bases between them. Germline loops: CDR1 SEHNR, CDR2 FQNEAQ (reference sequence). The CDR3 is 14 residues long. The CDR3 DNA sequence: TGTGCCAGCAGCTTATTTGGGGGGAATGAAAAACTGTTTTTT. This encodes CASSLFGGNEKLFF.

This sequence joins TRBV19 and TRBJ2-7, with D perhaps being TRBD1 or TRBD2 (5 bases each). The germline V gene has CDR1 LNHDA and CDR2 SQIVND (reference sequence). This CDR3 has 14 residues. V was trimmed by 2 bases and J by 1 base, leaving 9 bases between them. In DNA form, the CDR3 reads TGTGCCAGTAGTATACAGGGAGCATCCTACGAGCAGTACTTC. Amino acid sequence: CASSIQGASYEQYF.

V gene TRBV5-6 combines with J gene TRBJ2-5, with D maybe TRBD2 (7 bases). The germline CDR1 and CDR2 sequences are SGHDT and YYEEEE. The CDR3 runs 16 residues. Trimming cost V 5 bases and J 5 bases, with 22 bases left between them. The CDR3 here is CASSYTLAEGGETQYF. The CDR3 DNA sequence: TGTGCCAGCAGTTACACCTTAGCGGAGGGGGGGGAGACCCAGTACTTC.

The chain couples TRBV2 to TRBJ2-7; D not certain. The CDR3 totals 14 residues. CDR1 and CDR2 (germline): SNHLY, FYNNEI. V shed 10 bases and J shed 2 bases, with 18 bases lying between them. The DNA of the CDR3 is TGTGCCACCACTAATGCGCTCAACCCCTACGAGCAGTACTTC. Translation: CATTNALNPYEQYF.

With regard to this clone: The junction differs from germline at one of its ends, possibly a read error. The CDR3 DNA follows: TGTGCTAGCAGCATACACCGGGACAGGGAAGAGACCCAGTACTTC. Translation gives CASSIHRDREETQYF. The chain combines TRBV7-7 with TRBJ2-5; 9 positions agree with TRBD1. Germline CDR1 SSHAT, CDR2 FNYEAQ (reference sequence). This CDR3 has 15 residues.

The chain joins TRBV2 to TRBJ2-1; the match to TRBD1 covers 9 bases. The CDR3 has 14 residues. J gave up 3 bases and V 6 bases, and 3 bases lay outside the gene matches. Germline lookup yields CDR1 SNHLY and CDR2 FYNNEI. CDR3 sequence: CASRWTGDYNEQFF. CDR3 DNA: TGTGCCAGCAGATGGACAGGGGACTACAATGAGCAGTTCTTC. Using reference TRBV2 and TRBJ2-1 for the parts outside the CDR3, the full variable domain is EPEVTQTPSHQVTQMGQEVILRCVPISNHLYFYWYRQILGQKVEFLVSFYNNEISEKSEIFDDQFSVERPDGSNFTLKIRSTKLEDSAMYFCASRWTGDYNEQFFGPGTRLTVL.

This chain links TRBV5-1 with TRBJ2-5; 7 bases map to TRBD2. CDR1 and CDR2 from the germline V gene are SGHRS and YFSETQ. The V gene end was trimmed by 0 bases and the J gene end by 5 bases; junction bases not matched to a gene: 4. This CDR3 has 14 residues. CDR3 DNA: TGCGCCAGCAGCTTGGGGCGGGAGCGGGAGACCCAGTACTTC. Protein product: CASSLGRERETQYF.

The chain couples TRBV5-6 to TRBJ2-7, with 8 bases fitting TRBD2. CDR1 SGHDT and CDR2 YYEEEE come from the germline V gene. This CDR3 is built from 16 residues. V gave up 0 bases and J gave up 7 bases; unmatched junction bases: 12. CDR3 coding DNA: TGTGCCAGCAGCTTGGGCGTTGGAGCGGGCGGGGGGGAGCAGTACTTC. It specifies CASSLGVGAGGGEQYF.

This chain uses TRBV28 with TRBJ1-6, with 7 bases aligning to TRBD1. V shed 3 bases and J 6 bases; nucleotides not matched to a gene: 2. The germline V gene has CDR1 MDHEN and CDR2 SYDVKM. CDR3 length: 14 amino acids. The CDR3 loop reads CASSFSGGNSPLHF. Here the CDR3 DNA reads TGTGCCAGCAGTTTTTCAGGGGGTAATTCACCCCTCCACTTT.

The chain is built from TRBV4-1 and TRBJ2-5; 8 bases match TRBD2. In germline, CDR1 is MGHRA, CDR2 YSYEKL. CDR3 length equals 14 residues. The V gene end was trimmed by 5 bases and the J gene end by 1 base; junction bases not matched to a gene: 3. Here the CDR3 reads CASSLSGSQETQYF. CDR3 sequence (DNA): TGCGCCAGCAGCTTGAGCGGGAGCCAAGAGACCCAGTACTTC.

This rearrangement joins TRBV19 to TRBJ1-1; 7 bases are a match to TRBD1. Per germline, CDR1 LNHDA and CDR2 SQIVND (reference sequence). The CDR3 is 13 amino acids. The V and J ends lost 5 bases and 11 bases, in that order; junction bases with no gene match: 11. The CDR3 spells CASSDQTGTGAFF. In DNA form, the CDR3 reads TGTGCCAGTAGTGACCAGACAGGGACTGGGGCTTTCTTT.

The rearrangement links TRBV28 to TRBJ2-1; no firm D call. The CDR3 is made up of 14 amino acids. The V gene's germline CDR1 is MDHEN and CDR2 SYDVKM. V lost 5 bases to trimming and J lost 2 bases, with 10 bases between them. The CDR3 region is CASSQEKTYNEQFF. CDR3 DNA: TGTGCCAGCAGTCAGGAGAAAACCTACAATGAGCAGTTCTTC.

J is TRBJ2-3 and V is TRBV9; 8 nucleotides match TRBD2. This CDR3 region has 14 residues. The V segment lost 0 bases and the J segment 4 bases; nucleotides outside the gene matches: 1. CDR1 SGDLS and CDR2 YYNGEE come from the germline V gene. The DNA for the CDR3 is TGTGCCAGCAGCGTAGACGGGAGGGCAGATACGCAGTATTTT. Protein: CASSVDGRADTQYF. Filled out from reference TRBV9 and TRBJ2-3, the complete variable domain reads DSGVTQTPKHLITATGQRVTLRCSPRSGDLSVYWYQQSLDQGLQFLIQYYNGEERAKGNILERFSAQQFPDLHSELNLSSLELGDSALYFCASSVDGRADTQYFGPGTRLTVL.

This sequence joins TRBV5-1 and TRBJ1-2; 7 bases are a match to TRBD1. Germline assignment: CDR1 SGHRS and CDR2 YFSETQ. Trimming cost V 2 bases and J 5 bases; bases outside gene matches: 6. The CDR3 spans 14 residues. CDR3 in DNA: TGCGCCAGCAGCTTCACCGGGACAGCTTATGGCTACACCTTC. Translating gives CASSFTGTAYGYTF. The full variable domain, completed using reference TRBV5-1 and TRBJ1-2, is KAGVTQTPRYLIKTRGQQVTLSCSPISGHRSVSWYQQTPGQGLQFLFEYFSETQRNKGNFPGRFSGRQFSNSRSEMNVSTLELGDSALYLCASSFTGTAYGYTFGSGTRLTVV.

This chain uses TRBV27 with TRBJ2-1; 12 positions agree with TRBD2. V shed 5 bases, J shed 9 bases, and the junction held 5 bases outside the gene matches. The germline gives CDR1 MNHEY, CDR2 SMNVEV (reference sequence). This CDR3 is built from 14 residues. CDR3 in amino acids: CASSPSGRAFEQFF. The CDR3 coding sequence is TGTGCCAGCAGTCCTAGCGGGAGGGCCTTTGAGCAGTTCTTC.